Below, 29 T cell receptor beta chains from the same sample are listed, as sequenced in a study of cytomegalovirus exposure and HLA in healthy donors. PCR involved 60 Vbeta and 13 Jbeta primers. Generated by immunoSEQ multiplex PCR, the TCRdb table keeps only in-frame clones and is missing some. The table for this sample gives tens of thousands of clones. Material: PBMCs. Source of these receptors: a female donor in good health and CMV-seropositive.

This chain joins TRBV7-3 and TRBJ2-3, with a tentative D call TRBD2 (7 bases). With 3 bases removed from V and 6 bases from J, the gap between germline ends came to 13 bases. Germline V CDR1 and CDR2: SGHTA, FQGTGA. This CDR3 spans 14 amino acids. CDR3 DNA: TGTGCCAGCAGCTTCGCGGGGGCCCGGGATACGCAGTATTTT. Its protein is CASSFAGARDTQYF.

This sequence joins TRBV19 and TRBJ1-2; tentative D call: TRBD1 (6 bases). CDR1 LNHDA and CDR2 SQIVND come from the germline V gene (reference sequence). Between the trimmed V and J ends, which lost 7 bases and 0 bases, there was a span of 9 bases. The length of the CDR3 is 13 residues. The CDR3 region is CASTGGSNYGYTF. The CDR3 DNA reads TGTGCCAGTACGGGGGGCTCTAACTATGGCTACACCTTC.

The chain couples TRBV4-1 to TRBJ2-1, with 7 bases matching TRBD2. V trimming: 4 bases; J trimming: 3 bases; junction bases outside the gene matches: 21. This CDR3 has 20 residues. In germline, CDR1 is MGHRA, CDR2 YSYEKL. The CDR3 DNA follows: TGCGCCAGCAGCCCCGGACTCGCTGGCGGGAGAACCCACTACTACAATGAGCAGTTCTTC. The encoded protein is CASSPGLAGGRTHYYNEQFF.

The chain uses TRBV19 and TRBJ2-2; a weak D match, TRBD2 (6 bases). Per germline, CDR1 LNHDA and CDR2 SQIVND (reference sequence). The CDR3 sequence is 15 residues long. V gave up 2 bases and J gave up 9 bases, with 16 bases separating them. Here the CDR3 reads CASSIRLGNDRELFF. The CDR3 DNA is TGTGCCAGTAGTATAAGACTAGGGAATGATAGGGAGCTGTTTTTT.

The gene calls are TRBV11-2 and TRBJ2-1; TRBD1 matches 7 bases. Germline V CDR1 and CDR2: SGHAT, FQNNGV. The CDR3 sequence is 14 residues long. Losses at the gene ends were 3 bases for V and 7 bases for J; bases not matched to a gene: 6. Here the CDR3 reads CASSFRQGVNEQFF. For the CDR3, the DNA is TGTGCCAGCAGCTTTAGGCAGGGGGTTAATGAGCAGTTCTTC.

The CDR3 loop is CASSPRTGAYNEQFF. The CDR3 DNA reads as TGTGCCAGCTCACCTCGGACAGGGGCCTACAATGAGCAGTTCTTC. This chain joins TRBV18 and TRBJ2-1, with TRBD1 matching over 9 bases. Germline CDR1 and CDR2: KGHSH and LQKENI. This CDR3 comprises 15 residues. V lost 3 bases to trimming and J lost 2 bases; unmatched junction nucleotides: 2.

The chain uses TRBV7-9 and TRBJ2-2, with D perhaps matching TRBD2 (6 bases). Germline-derived CDR1 and CDR2 are SEHNR and FQNEAQ (reference sequence). V dropped 5 bases and J dropped 7 bases, with 11 bases sitting between them. CDR3 length: 13 residues. The CDR3 coding sequence is TGTGCCAGCAGCCAAGACGGGGGCGGGGAGCTGTTTTTT. This sequence encodes CASSQDGGGELFF.

The chain joins TRBV5-6 to TRBJ1-4; the D is unclear. Trimming removed 0 bases from V and 0 bases from J, with 9 bases in between. The CDR3 is 16 amino acids. The V gene's germline CDR1 is SGHDT and CDR2 YYEEEE. CDR3 DNA: TGTGCCAGCAGCTTGGGTCCGGTTGCAACTAATGAAAAACTGTTTTTT. Its translation is CASSLGPVATNEKLFF.

The chain couples TRBV9 to TRBJ1-4; 8 positions match TRBD1. The junction had 4 bases not matched to a gene; V was cut back by 0 bases and J by 6 bases. This CDR3 has 15 residues. CDR1 SGDLS and CDR2 YYNGEE come from the germline V gene. CDR3 protein: CASSVAGQGDEKLFF. In DNA, the CDR3 is TGTGCCAGCAGCGTAGCTGGACAGGGAGATGAAAAACTGTTTTTT. The full variable domain, its missing parts supplied by reference TRBV9 and TRBJ1-4, is DSGVTQTPKHLITATGQRVTLRCSPRSGDLSVYWYQQSLDQGLQFLIQYYNGEERAKGNILERFSAQQFPDLHSELNLSSLELGDSALYFCASSVAGQGDEKLFFGSGTQLSVL.

This rearrangement joins TRBV5-1 to TRBJ2-7; D may be TRBD1 (6 bases). The CDR3 runs 16 residues. Germline V gene data show CDR1 as SGHRS and CDR2 as YFSETQ. Trimming removed 3 bases from V and 0 bases from J, with 16 bases in between. In DNA form, the CDR3 reads TGCGCCAGCAGCTCGGCAGGGGTACCGAACTCCTACGAGCAGTACTTC. It translates to CASSSAGVPNSYEQYF.

V gene TRBV18 combines with J gene TRBJ2-7; maybe TRBD2 (6 bases). Germline lookup yields CDR1 KGHSH and CDR2 LQKENI. The CDR3 consists of 15 residues. Trimming pared 3 bases from V and 4 bases from J, leaving 16 bases between. DNA for the CDR3: TGTGCCAGCTCACCCGGTCAGGGTGGGGGGTACGAGCAGTACTTC. Protein product: CASSPGQGGGYEQYF.

The chain employs TRBV4-1 and TRBJ2-5; D is ambiguous. Judging by the DNA end, TRBJ2-7 fits better; the J call may be wrong. Germline CDR1 and CDR2: MGHRA and YSYEKL. The CDR3 totals 14 residues. The CDR3 DNA reads TGCGCCAGCAGCCAACTACCCATGCTCTACGAGCAGTACTTC. As protein: CASSQLPMLYEQYF.

The J gene is TRBJ2-3, the V gene TRBV5-4; the match to TRBD2 covers 11 bases. Germline V gene lookup returns CDR1 SGHNT and CDR2 YYREEE (reference sequence). The CDR3 extends over 15 amino acids. V gave up 0 bases and J gave up 5 bases; unmatched junction bases: 2. This CDR3 is CASSLALAGVDTQYF. The CDR3 coding sequence is TGTGCCAGCAGCTTGGCACTAGCGGGAGTAGATACGCAGTATTTT.

The CDR3 region is CASSHGRSGYEQYF. CDR3 bases: TGTGCCAGCAGTCACGGGAGGAGCGGATACGAGCAGTACTTC. The chain combines TRBV6-5 with TRBJ2-7; 7 bases agree with TRBD2. This CDR3 is built from 14 residues. V trimming: 5 bases; J trimming: 4 bases; junction bases outside the gene matches: 8. The germline V gene has CDR1 MNHEY and CDR2 SVGAGI.

V usage is TRBV19 and J usage is TRBJ2-6; tentatively, D is TRBD1 (5 bases). The CDR3 has 18 amino acids. Germline loops: CDR1 LNHDA, CDR2 SQIVND (reference sequence). V was shortened by 5 bases and J by 1 base, with 18 bases between the two germline ends. The CDR3 DNA reads as TGTGCCAGTAGTCCCCGGACAATTTGGGTATCTGGGGCCAACGTCCTGACTTTC. Its protein product is CASSPRTIWVSGANVLTF.

The chain couples TRBV5-1 to TRBJ2-7; D is ambiguous. Germline V lookup: CDR1 SGHRS, CDR2 YFSETQ. This CDR3 region has 13 residues. V shed 4 bases and J shed 4 bases, with 12 bases lying between them. CDR3 in DNA: TGCGCCAGCAGCAGCGATGGCCTTTACGAGCAGTACTTC. It translates to CASSSDGLYEQYF. Filled out from reference TRBV5-1 and TRBJ2-7, the complete variable domain reads KAGVTQTPRYLIKTRGQQVTLSCSPISGHRSVSWYQQTPGQGLQFLFEYFSETQRNKGNFPGRFSGRQFSNSRSEMNVSTLELGDSALYLCASSSDGLYEQYFGPGTRLTVT.

The chain carries TRBV18 and TRBJ2-5; 7 bases match TRBD2. Germline-derived CDR1 and CDR2 are KGHSH and LQKENI. The CDR3 has 15 amino acids. With 1 base clipped from V and 2 bases from J, the junction kept 4 bases outside the gene matches. Here the CDR3 DNA reads TGTGCCAGCTCACCACTGGCTAGCGGTCAAGAGACCCAGTACTTC. Translation gives CASSPLASGQETQYF.

The rearrangement joins TRBV7-2 to TRBJ1-2; 9 positions match TRBD1. Per the germline V gene, CDR1 is SGHTA and CDR2 is FQGNSA. The J segment lost 1 base and the V segment lost 1 base, leaving 4 bases of the junction unmatched. The CDR3 has 16 residues. CDR3: CASSLGDRESNYGYTF. The CDR3 DNA reads as TGTGCCAGCAGCTTAGGGGACAGGGAAAGTAACTATGGCTACACCTTC.

This chain uses TRBV15 with TRBJ2-7; TRBD1 matches 10 bases. The V gene end was trimmed by 5 bases and the J gene end by 5 bases; junction bases not matched to a gene: 6. From germline, CDR1 is LNHNV and CDR2 YYDKDF (reference sequence). CDR3 length equals 14 residues. CDR3 amino acids: CATSGRDRGHEQYF. The CDR3 DNA is TGTGCCACCAGCGGGCGGGACAGGGGTCACGAGCAGTACTTC.

On this clone: Relative to the germline gene, one junction end is altered; a read error may explain this. This chain connects TRBV28 to TRBJ2-7, with a tentative D call TRBD2 (5 bases). The CDR3 spans 14 residues. In germline, CDR1 is MDHEN, CDR2 SYDVKM. The CDR3 bases are TGTGCCAGCAGGTCTCCGGGAAACCCCTACGAGCAGTGCTTC. Translation: CASRSPGNPYEQCF. The whole variable domain, filled in from reference TRBV28 and TRBJ2-7, reads DVKVTQSSRYLVKRTGEKVFLECVQDMDHENMFWYRQDPGLGLRLIYFSYDVKMKEKGDIPEGYSVSREKKERFSLILESASTNQTSMYLCASRSPGNPYEQCFGPGTRLTVT.

The chain joins TRBV29-1 to TRBJ1-2, with D maybe TRBD1 (6 bases). Per the germline V gene, CDR1 is SQVTM and CDR2 is ANQGSEA. This CDR3 has 15 amino acids. V dropped 6 bases and J dropped 6 bases, with 23 bases sitting between them. The CDR3, as DNA: TGCAGCGTCCCTTGGAGTGCAGGGGTTGTGAATGGCTACACCTTC. Its translation is CSVPWSAGVVNGYTF.

The chain carries TRBV7-6 and TRBJ2-7, with 10 bases lining up with TRBD2. The CDR3 contains 16 residues. V was pared by 1 base and J by 2 bases, with 5 bases of the junction left unmatched. CDR1 and CDR2 from the germline V gene are SGHVS and FNYEAQ. Here the CDR3 reads CASSLVLAGVTYEQYF. CDR3 bases: TGTGCCAGCAGCTTAGTGCTAGCGGGAGTTACCTACGAGCAGTACTTC.

The V and J genes are TRBV5-1 and TRBJ2-7, with D perhaps TRBD1 (6 bases). The CDR3 is 14 amino acids. V was cut by 3 bases and J by 1 base, with 11 bases left in between. Germline assignment: CDR1 SGHRS and CDR2 YFSETQ. The CDR3 DNA is TGCGCCAGCAGCTCACACAGGGAATCCTACGAGCAGTACTTC. Its translation is CASSSHRESYEQYF.

V and J are TRBV5-3 and TRBJ2-5, with D tentatively TRBD2 (6 bases). TRBV5-3 is filed as an ORF, its function uncertain. The CDR3 contains 15 residues. V gave up 4 bases and J gave up 4 bases, with 17 bases separating them. The CDR3 DNA reads as TGTGCCAGAAGCCCCATTTTGGGGGGTCCAGAGACCCAGTACTTC. It yields the protein CARSPILGGPETQYF.

This chain links TRBV5-4 with TRBJ2-7; 7 bases are a match to TRBD2. Germline V gene lookup returns CDR1 SGHNT and CDR2 YYREEE (reference sequence). The CDR3 is 16 residues long. V lost 4 bases and J lost 3; bases outside the gene matches: 13. In nucleotides, the CDR3 is TGTGCCAGCAGCGAGCAAACGGGAGGTTCCCTCTACGAGCAGTACTTC. Residues: CASSEQTGGSLYEQYF.

V usage is TRBV7-9 and J usage is TRBJ1-3; 9 bases are shared with TRBD1. J was trimmed by 7 bases and V by 5 bases; bases with no gene match: 3. Germline CDR1 SEHNR, CDR2 FQNEAQ (reference sequence). The CDR3 consists of 13 residues. This CDR3 is CASSLQGANTIYF. The CDR3 coding sequence is TGTGCCAGCAGCCTACAGGGGGCGAACACCATATATTTT.

The chain uses TRBV6-1 and TRBJ2-7; D possibly corresponds to TRBD2 (5 bases). Germline assignment: CDR1 MNHNS and CDR2 SASEGT. V was clipped by 5 bases and J by 0 bases, with 8 bases between them. The CDR3 is 13 residues long. CDR3 region: CASSHRGSYEQYF. Here the CDR3 DNA reads TGTGCCAGCAGTCACCGGGGCTCCTACGAGCAGTACTTC.

The chain joins TRBV5-4 to TRBJ1-1; D is perhaps TRBD1 (6 bases). Germline V gives CDR1 SGHNT, CDR2 YYREEE (reference sequence). Trimming left V 2 bases short and J 0 bases short, with 8 bases between. The CDR3 loop spans 14 amino acids. Here the CDR3 reads CASSFRTVNTEAFF. Written as DNA, the CDR3 is TGTGCCAGCAGCTTTAGGACAGTGAACACTGAAGCTTTCTTT.

The CDR3 spells CASSVGGALTDTQYF. The CDR3 nucleotides read TGTGCCAGCAGCGTAGGCGGGGCCCTCACAGATACGCAGTATTTT. The chain employs TRBV9 and TRBJ2-3; a possible D gene is TRBD2 (6 bases). The CDR3 sequence is 15 residues long. V was shortened by 0 bases and J by 2 bases, with 10 bases between the two germline ends. Looked up from germline, CDR1 is SGDLS and CDR2 is YYNGEE.